In its sample, the clone carrying this T cell receptor (beta chain) was seen a few times. Its antigen is still unknown. The read finishes 3 residues shy of the CDR3 end, and the germline J gene is used to complete it. The CDR3 extends over 13 amino acids. Trimming removed 2 bases from V and 9 bases from J, with 12 bases in between. Germline V lookup: CDR1 SGHDT, CDR2 YYEEEE. This entry comes from a study of T cell clonality in common variable immunodeficiency. Produced via immunoSEQ multiplex PCR; TCRdb's table is partial and in-frame only. Listed here are roughly 57,000 clones without any singletons, the top ten holding over 0.8%. Overall study findings and caveats: In common variable immunodeficiency, TCR beta chains reportedly carried fewer deletions and N-nucleotide insertions. CVID subjects had higher TCRbeta clonality than healthy controls, most marked in about a third.

What was sequenced was peripheral blood mononuclear cells. The chain couples TRBV5-6 to TRBJ2-1; tentatively, D is TRBD2 (6 bases). The clonotype was recovered from a person between 18 and 75 years old in good health. This CDR3 is CASSFTSLGEQFF. The part of the CDR3 DNA that was read is TGTGCCAGCAGCTTCACTAGCTTGGGTGAG.